Following are 5 T cell receptor beta chains from one sample sequenced in a study of identical twins. TCRdb used MiXCR to reprocess the 5' RACE reads, holding one entry per CDR3 protein. The sample holds under 300,000 distinct CDR3 sequences, more than 12% seen once. Sequences were obtained from memory (CD45RO+) T cells sorted from blood. These receptors originate from a woman between 18 and 30 years old in good health.

This clonotype came up many times. The rearrangement joins TRBV9 to TRBJ2-7, with 9 bases fitting TRBD1. V was pared by 2 bases and J by 4 bases, with 4 bases of the junction left unmatched. The CDR3 extends over 14 amino acids. The germline gives CDR1 SGDLS, CDR2 YYNGEE. CDR3 in amino acids: CASSVGQGLYEQYF. The CDR3 DNA reads TGTGCCAGCAGCGTGGGACAGGGATTATACGAGCAGTACTTC.

V and J are TRBV5-5 and TRBJ2-7, with D unclear. The V gene lost 4 bases and the J gene lost 2 bases, with 13 bases spanning the gap. Per the germline V gene, CDR1 is SGHKS and CDR2 is YYEKEE (reference sequence). This CDR3 has 14 amino acids. CDR3: CASSTRNVPYEQYF. CDR3 sequence (DNA): TGTGCCAGCAGCACCCGGAACGTACCCTACGAGCAGTACTTC.

This clonotype showed up many times. The chain employs TRBV7-2 and TRBJ2-7, with D perhaps matching TRBD1 or TRBD2 (5 bases each). Deletions cut 7 bases from V and 4 bases from J, with 14 bases between. The V gene's germline CDR1 is SGHTA and CDR2 FQGNSA. This CDR3 spans 13 amino acids. CDR3 protein: CASTRSGPYEQYF. CDR3 DNA: TGTGCCAGCACTCGATCGGGACCATACGAGCAGTACTTC.

This clonotype was seen a few times. The CDR3 DNA reads TGCGCCAGCAGCCAAGGGGGGCTCGTATCCTACAATGAGCAGTTCTTC. Its translation: CASSQGGLVSYNEQFF. The rearrangement links TRBV4-1 to TRBJ2-1; maybe TRBD1 (6 bases). CDR3 length equals 16 residues. The germline V gene encodes CDR1 MGHRA and CDR2 YSYEKL. Trimming removed 1 base at V and 1 base at J, with 11 bases between.

The V gene is TRBV12-3 or TRBV12-4, the J gene TRBJ1-2, with D unclear. The CDR3 has 14 amino acids. V lost 6 bases to trimming and J lost 4 bases, with 15 bases between them. The CDR3 bases are TGTGCCAGCAGCTATGGGATGCTGATCTATGGCTACACCTTC. Its protein product is CASSYGMLIYGYTF.